The next 31 T cell receptor beta chains were all read from a single sample in a study of control samples from healthy donors and cancer patients. Measured with immunoSEQ multiplex PCR; TCRdb has only the in-frame clones, and not every one. Of around 76,000 clones listed, roughly 90% are singletons. The sequencing input was PBMCs. The receptors here all came from a woman aged 45-60 years with colorectal cancer.

The chain combines TRBV7-3 with TRBJ2-2; 9 nucleotides agree with TRBD2. CDR3 length: 15 amino acids. The junction had 10 bases not matched to a gene; V was cut back by 6 bases and J by 8 bases. Germline V gives CDR1 SGHTA, CDR2 FQGTGA. The CDR3 protein is CASSSGLAVSGELFF. The CDR3 DNA follows: TGTGCCAGCAGTTCGGGACTAGCAGTTTCTGGGGAGCTGTTTTTT.

This sequence joins TRBV7-2 and TRBJ1-4, with D perhaps matching TRBD1 (6 bases). CDR3 size: 14 residues. CDR1 SGHTA and CDR2 FQGNSA come from the germline V gene. V was pared by 1 base and J by 7 bases, with 10 bases between. In DNA form, the CDR3 reads TGTGCCAGCAGCTTAGGGGGGGCAGGTGAAAAACTGTTTTTT. Amino acid sequence: CASSLGGAGEKLFF.

The J gene is TRBJ1-1, the V gene TRBV10-2; D unclear. The germline V and J ends were trimmed by 8 bases and 4 bases, with 14 bases remaining between them. This CDR3 contains 13 residues. Germline CDR1 and CDR2: WSHSY and SAAADI. The CDR3 sequence: CASGPGFSTEAFF. The CDR3 DNA follows: TGCGCCAGCGGTCCGGGGTTTTCCACTGAAGCTTTCTTT.

The V gene is TRBV4-3, the J gene TRBJ1-6; D gene ambiguous. This CDR3 has 16 residues. Germline loops: CDR1 LGHNA, CDR2 YSLEER. Trimming stripped 0 bases from V and 4 bases from J, with 10 bases between. In DNA, the CDR3 is TGCGCCAGCAGCCAAGACGGGAGGGCTTATAATTCACCCCTCCACTTT. This gives the protein CASSQDGRAYNSPLHF.

J is TRBJ1-2 and V is TRBV10-3; possibly TRBD1 for D (6 bases). This CDR3 region has 12 residues. Looked up from germline, CDR1 is ENHRY and CDR2 is SYGVKD. Trimming cost V 8 bases and J 5 bases, with 12 bases left between them. In nucleotides, the CDR3 is TGTGCCATCGCCGCAGGGGAATATGGCTACACCTTC. It encodes CAIAAGEYGYTF.

The chain links TRBV6-5 to TRBJ1-5, with D possibly TRBD1 on 5 matching bases. This CDR3 is 14 amino acids long. CDR1 and CDR2 from the germline V gene are MNHEY and SVGAGI. Trimming took off 7 bases at V and 0 bases at J, with 10 bases between the two ends. The CDR3 region has the DNA TGTGCCAGCAAGTGGGACTATAGCAATCAGCCCCAGCATTTT. Amino acid sequence: CASKWDYSNQPQHF.

This sequence joins TRBV29-1 and TRBJ2-1; D tentatively fits TRBD1 or TRBD2 (5 bases each). Germline V gene sequence: CDR1 SQVTM, CDR2 ANQGSEA. The CDR3 covers 9 residues. CDR3 in DNA: TGCAGGCCCGGGACCATGAGGTTCTTC. It encodes CRPGTMRFF.

The chain links TRBV19 to TRBJ2-5; D is perhaps TRBD1 (7 bases). Germline V lookup: CDR1 LNHDA, CDR2 SQIVND (reference sequence). The CDR3 runs 15 residues. V gave up 6 bases and J gave up 5 bases, with 19 bases separating them. CDR3 protein: CASSRQGGLRETQYF. In DNA form, the CDR3 reads TGTGCCAGTAGCCGGCAGGGGGGCTTAAGGGAGACCCAGTACTTC.

J is TRBJ1-2 and V is TRBV19, with 11 bases fitting TRBD1. V shed 5 bases, J shed 7 bases, and the junction held 3 bases outside the gene matches. This CDR3 has 13 residues. Germline lookup yields CDR1 LNHDA and CDR2 SQIVND (reference sequence). Written as DNA, the CDR3 is TGTGCCAGTAGTCGGACAGGGGGCTTTGGCTACACCTTC. Its protein is CASSRTGGFGYTF.

The V gene is TRBV12-5, the J gene TRBJ1-5, with 7 bases lining up with TRBD1. Germline loops: CDR1 LGHNT, CDR2 FRNRAP. There are 15 residues in the CDR3. V was pared by 6 bases and J by 4 bases, with 9 bases of the junction left unmatched. The CDR3 DNA follows: TGTGCTAGTGGCCTCGGCTTACAGGGGAATCAGCCCCAGCATTTT. As protein: CASGLGLQGNQPQHF.

The chain uses TRBV14 and TRBJ1-1, with D perhaps TRBD1 (6 bases). The germline V gene encodes CDR1 SGHDN and CDR2 FVKESK. V dropped 2 bases and J dropped 1 base, with 11 bases sitting between them. This CDR3 has 15 residues. CDR3 DNA: TGTGCCAGCAGCCAACAAATGACAGGGAACACTGAAGCTTTCTTT. It yields the protein CASSQQMTGNTEAFF.

This chain uses TRBV7-2 with TRBJ2-1; 9 nucleotides agree with TRBD2. V lost 3 bases, J lost 2 bases, and 8 bases stayed unmatched. The CDR3 extends over 17 amino acids. In germline, CDR1 is SGHTA, CDR2 FQGNSA. The CDR3 spells CASSLVSGGPPYNEQFF. Written as DNA, the CDR3 is TGTGCCAGCAGCTTGGTAAGCGGGGGGCCCCCCTACAATGAGCAGTTCTTC.

V usage is TRBV5-1 and J usage is TRBJ2-1, with TRBD1 as a possible D gene (6 bases). Trimming pared 9 bases from V and 6 bases from J, leaving 13 bases between. The germline V gene encodes CDR1 SGHRS and CDR2 YFSETQ. The CDR3 loop spans 12 amino acids. The CDR3 nucleotides read TGCGCCACTTCGCAGGGGTCCAATGAGCAGTTCTTC. It encodes CATSQGSNEQFF. The complete variable domain, with remaining parts taken from reference TRBV5-1 and TRBJ2-1, reads KAGVTQTPRYLIKTRGQQVTLSCSPISGHRSVSWYQQTPGQGLQFLFEYFSETQRNKGNFPGRFSGRQFSNSRSEMNVSTLELGDSALYLCATSQGSNEQFFGPGTRLTVL.

The gene calls are TRBV27 and TRBJ1-1; D call uncertain. The V gene lost 6 bases and the J gene lost 1 base, with 9 bases spanning the gap. Germline CDR1 MNHEY, CDR2 SMNVEV (reference sequence). The CDR3 is 13 amino acids. CDR3 residues: CASSLVQNTEAFF. CDR3 nucleotides: TGTGCCAGCAGCCTAGTCCAGAACACTGAAGCTTTCTTT.

This chain connects TRBV7-2 to TRBJ2-5; D call uncertain. V shed 4 bases and J shed 12 bases, with 21 bases lying between them. Germline lookup yields CDR1 SGHTA and CDR2 FQGNSA. The CDR3 is 14 amino acids. This CDR3 reads CASSSWGGICGEYF. The CDR3 DNA reads TGTGCCAGCAGCTCCTGGGGTGGGATTTGCGGTGAGTACTTC.

The CDR3 DNA follows: TGTGCCAGCAGCAGGCCCCCTAGGGGCGGCTACACCTTC. Amino acids: CASSRPPRGGYTF. The rearrangement uses TRBV2 and TRBJ1-2; D perhaps matches TRBD1 (5 bases). The CDR3 is 13 amino acids. V was shortened by 6 bases and J by 8 bases, with 16 bases between the two germline ends. Germline CDR1 reads SNHLY; CDR2 reads FYNNEI. Drawing the rest from reference TRBV2 and TRBJ1-2, the complete variable domain is EPEVTQTPSHQVTQMGQEVILRCVPISNHLYFYWYRQILGQKVEFLVSFYNNEISEKSEIFDDQFSVERPDGSNFTLKIRSTKLEDSAMYFCASSRPPRGGYTFGSGTRLTVV.

This chain connects TRBV3-1 (or the pseudogene TRBV3-2) to TRBJ2-1, with D perhaps assigned TRBD1 or TRBD2 (5 bases each). Per germline, CDR1 LGHDT and CDR2 YNNKEL (reference sequence). This CDR3 has 15 amino acids. Between the trimmed V and J ends, which lost 2 bases and 2 bases, there was a span of 10 bases. The CDR3 loop is CASSQSPGPYNEQFF. CDR3 nucleotide sequence: TGTGCCAGCAGCCAAAGCCCGGGACCCTACAATGAGCAGTTCTTC.

The genes are TRBV5-5 and TRBJ2-1; 12 nucleotides line up with TRBD2. This CDR3 has 18 amino acids. CDR1 and CDR2 from the germline V gene are SGHKS and YYEKEE (reference sequence). Trimming at V came to 1 base and at J to 4 bases, leaving 9 bases not matched to a gene. The CDR3 region is CASSLRASGGAGYNEQFF. CDR3 DNA sequence: TGTGCCAGCAGCTTGCGGGCTAGCGGGGGGGCTGGTTACAATGAGCAGTTCTTC.

V is TRBV29-1 and J is TRBJ1-2, with D uncertain. V lost 6 bases and J lost 3, with 14 bases in between. The germline V gene has CDR1 SQVTM and CDR2 ANQGSEA. This CDR3 has 13 amino acids. The CDR3 region has the DNA TGCAGCGTCCCAGGCCCTGACTACTATGGCTACACCTTC. Translating gives CSVPGPDYYGYTF.

V usage is TRBV28 and J usage is TRBJ2-6; no definite D call. Deletions cut 7 bases from V and 0 bases from J, with 10 bases between. The CDR3 covers 15 residues. The germline V gene encodes CDR1 MDHEN and CDR2 SYDVKM. DNA of the CDR3: TGTGCCAGCACCTCAGGCCTCTCTGGGGCCAACGTCCTGACTTTC. Amino acid sequence: CASTSGLSGANVLTF.

The chain employs TRBV9 and TRBJ2-5; 12 bases are shared with TRBD2. The V gene end was trimmed by 3 bases and the J gene end by 1 base; junction bases not matched to a gene: 4. Germline lookup yields CDR1 SGDLS and CDR2 YYNGEE. This CDR3 region has 16 residues. CDR3: CASSAGLAGSQETQYF. In nucleotides, the CDR3 is TGTGCCAGCAGCGCCGGACTAGCGGGGAGCCAAGAGACCCAGTACTTC. Filled out from reference TRBV9 and TRBJ2-5, the complete variable domain reads DSGVTQTPKHLITATGQRVTLRCSPRSGDLSVYWYQQSLDQGLQFLIQYYNGEERAKGNILERFSAQQFPDLHSELNLSSLELGDSALYFCASSAGLAGSQETQYFGPGTRLLVL.

In DNA, the CDR3 is TGTGCCAGCAGCGCCCAGATCGGAGCTAACTATGGCTACACCTTC. Its translation is CASSAQIGANYGYTF. V gene TRBV9 combines with J gene TRBJ1-2; unclear D gene. Between the trimmed V and J ends, which lost 3 bases and 0 bases, there was a span of 12 bases. Germline V gene sequence: CDR1 SGDLS, CDR2 YYNGEE. The length of the CDR3 is 15 residues.

The rearrangement links TRBV5-1 to TRBJ1-6; 8 bases map to TRBD1. The CDR3 is 14 residues long. Germline CDR1 SGHRS, CDR2 YFSETQ. V was pared by 4 bases and J by 7 bases, with 4 bases of the junction left unmatched. Written as DNA, the CDR3 is TGCGCCAGCAGCCTAGGACAGGGAAATTCACCCCTCCACTTT. This sequence encodes CASSLGQGNSPLHF.

This clone appeared a single time. This rearrangement joins TRBV11-1 to TRBJ2-2; 8 nucleotides line up with TRBD1. Germline-derived CDR1 and CDR2 are SGHAT and FQDESV (reference sequence). The CDR3 covers 15 residues. V shed 6 bases, J shed 7 bases, and the junction held 10 bases outside the gene matches. The CDR3 DNA reads TGTGCCAGCAGTTCAGGGGGCGCGACTTACGGGGAGCTGTTTTTT. Translating gives CASSSGGATYGELFF.

The chain combines TRBV5-6 with TRBJ2-7, with TRBD1 matching over 9 bases. Germline trimming cut 4 bases from V and 4 bases from J; bases unmatched to any gene: 6. There are 14 residues in the CDR3. The germline CDR1 and CDR2 sequences are SGHDT and YYEEEE. CDR3 amino acids: CASSPGTGLYEQYV. CDR3 nucleotide sequence: TGTGCCAGCAGCCCCGGGACAGGGCTTTACGAGCAGTACGTC.

The J gene is TRBJ2-7, the V gene TRBV6-6, with TRBD2 matching over 7 bases. Germline V CDR1 and CDR2: MNHNY, SVGAGI (reference sequence). The CDR3 totals 16 residues. Trimming cost V 0 bases and J 3 bases; bases outside gene matches: 8. The CDR3 DNA reads TGTGCCAGCAGTTACTCGAGAAGCGGGGACCTCTACGAGCAGTACGTC. Its translation: CASSYSRSGDLYEQYV.

This clone was detected once. The chain has TRBV6-5 and TRBJ2-2, with 7 bases matching TRBD1. V was clipped by 6 bases and J by 2 bases; unmatched bases: 6. Germline-derived CDR1 and CDR2 are MNHEY and SVGAGI. The CDR3 extends over 15 amino acids. The CDR3: CASRRGTVNTGELFF. CDR3 sequence (DNA): TGTGCCAGCAGAAGAGGGACAGTCAACACCGGGGAGCTGTTTTTT.

The V gene is TRBV7-3, the J gene TRBJ2-5; D uncertain. The CDR3 runs 13 residues. Germline CDR1 and CDR2: SGHTA and FQGTGA. Trimming took off 5 bases at V and 5 bases at J, with 12 bases between the two ends. CDR3 sequence reads: CASSQQNSETQYF. The CDR3 DNA is TGTGCCAGCAGCCAACAGAACTCGGAGACCCAGTACTTC.

A note on this clone: Germline is not matched at one junction end, which may reflect a read error. This rearrangement joins TRBV7-3 to TRBJ1-6; no definite D call. Germline assignment: CDR1 SGHTA and CDR2 FQGTGA. CDR3 size: 16 residues. The CDR3 here is CASITIGIEYSSPLHF. The CDR3 bases are TGTGCCAGCATAACCATAGGGATTGAGTATAGTTCACCCCTCCACTTT.

This chain connects TRBV18 to TRBJ1-3, with D tentatively TRBD1 (6 bases). The germline V and J ends were trimmed by 3 bases and 3 bases, with 12 bases remaining between them. The CDR3 is 15 amino acids. The germline gives CDR1 KGHSH, CDR2 LQKENI. The CDR3 DNA follows: TGTGCCAGCTCACCCGGTGGGGGGCTTGGAAACACCATATATTTT. Encoded protein: CASSPGGGLGNTIYF.

The chain combines TRBV6-2 or TRBV6-3 with TRBJ1-6, with D possibly matching TRBD1 (5 bases). The CDR3 has 15 amino acids. Germline V gene sequence: CDR1 MNHEY, CDR2 SVGEGT. Trimming cost V 6 bases and J 9 bases, with 18 bases left between them. The CDR3 is CASSSPRADGSPLHF. CDR3 nucleotides: TGTGCCAGCAGCTCCCCCAGGGCCGACGGTTCACCCCTCCACTTT.